These 31 T cell receptor beta chains share one sample of origin, sequenced in a study of T cells in Graves' hyperthyroidism and ophthalmopathy (dated by TCRdb to about 2019). The library came from multiplex PCR. The sequencer was an Illumina HiSeq 2000. Amplification of TCR beta CDR3 regions was carried out from RNA transcripts. For the first round of RT-PCR on the TCR CDR3, the HTBI primer set was used together with the Qiagen OneStep RT-PCR kit. TCRdb redid the processing of the public reads, applying fastp at Q25 and MiXCR, and retained in-frame beta chains. Each entry is one CDR3 protein sequence, shown with its most common DNA and genes. In all, the sample holds hundreds of thousands of distinct CDR3 sequences, and roughly an eighth of those were seen once. The ten biggest clones cover 30% to 40% of the sample. Sequences were obtained from blood. The receptors were sampled from a middle-aged woman with Graves' ophthalmopathy.

This clonotype appeared once. Given a much more abundant clone one base away, this may be a read error. J is TRBJ2-2 and V is TRBV2; 10 bases line up with TRBD2. Germline assignment: CDR1 SNHLY and CDR2 FYNNEI. V trimming: 8 bases; J trimming: 5 bases; junction bases outside the gene matches: 17. The length of the CDR3 is 18 residues. For the CDR3, the DNA is TGTGCCAGCCGGCGTGGGAGCGGGGGGGCCGGGGGGACCGGGGAGCTGTTTTTT. Its protein is CASRRGSGGAGGTGELFF.

This clonotype appeared a few times. The rearrangement links TRBV6-1 to TRBJ1-2, with D perhaps matching TRBD1 (6 bases). Trimming stripped 8 bases from V and 3 bases from J, with 13 bases between. Looked up from germline, CDR1 is MNHNS and CDR2 is SASEGT. The CDR3 contains 13 residues. The CDR3 is CASFGQNDYGYTF. CDR3 nucleotides: TGTGCCAGCTTCGGACAGAACGACTATGGCTACACCTTC.

The V and J genes are TRBV4-2 and TRBJ2-1; 7 bases map to TRBD2. The CDR3 is 14 residues long. Per germline, CDR1 LGHNA and CDR2 YNFKEQ. Trimming at V came to 3 bases and at J to 9 bases, leaving 8 bases not matched to a gene. CDR3 nucleotides: TGTGCCAGCAGCCAGGGGGGGGAGCGTGGTGAGCAGTTCTTC. This translates into CASSQGGERGEQFF.

The rearrangement links TRBV6-2 or TRBV6-3 to TRBJ2-7, with 10 nucleotides matching TRBD2. The J segment lost 5 bases and the V segment lost 0 bases, leaving 13 bases of the junction unmatched. CDR3 length equals 18 residues. Germline-derived CDR1 and CDR2 are MNHEY and SVGEGT. The CDR3 nucleotides are TGTGCCAGCAGTTACTCGTTTATAGCGGGAGGTCGCTGGAACGAGCAGTACTTC. It yields the protein CASSYSFIAGGRWNEQYF.

The gene calls are TRBV20-1 and TRBJ1-1; D call uncertain. Trimming pared 3 bases from V and 1 base from J, leaving 6 bases between. CDR3 size: 12 residues. The germline V gene encodes CDR1 DFQATT and CDR2 SNEGSKA (reference sequence). CDR3 sequence reads: CSASDANTEAFF. The CDR3 nucleotides read TGCAGTGCTAGTGATGCGAACACTGAAGCTTTCTTT.

The sample holds a few counts of this clonotype. The V call is TRBV20-1, the J call TRBJ1-4; 8 positions match TRBD1. There are 14 residues in the CDR3. V shed 5 bases and J 7 bases; nucleotides not matched to a gene: 9. Germline CDR1 DFQATT, CDR2 SNEGSKA (reference sequence). The CDR3 DNA reads TGCAGTGCTTACCATGGACAGGGAGGTGAAAAACTGTTTTTT. Translating gives CSAYHGQGGEKLFF.

V and J are TRBV28 and TRBJ2-2; no definite D call. Judging by the DNA end, TRBJ1-1 fits better; the J call may be wrong. Germline CDR1 is MDHEN and CDR2 is SYDVKM. CDR3 length equals 13 residues. The chain's CDR3 is CASSLSRSVGAFF. The CDR3 DNA reads TGTGCCAGCAGTTTATCCCGGTCTGTAGGAGCTTTCTTT.

This clonotype was counted at least ten times. The chain links TRBV12-3 or TRBV12-4 to TRBJ1-5; D is unresolved. The CDR3 runs to 14 residues. Trimming cost V 3 bases and J 3 bases, with 9 bases left between them. CDR3 protein: CASSFGRNNQPQHF. The CDR3, as DNA: TGTGCCAGCAGTTTCGGCAGGAACAATCAGCCCCAGCATTTT.

There are a few counts of this clonotype. The chain recombines TRBV5-1 with TRBJ2-1, with D possibly being TRBD1 (6 bases). V was clipped by 0 bases and J by 8 bases, with 15 bases between them. CDR3 length equals 15 residues. Germline CDR1 and CDR2: SGHRS and YFSETQ. The CDR3 DNA is TGCGCCAGCAGCTTGGAGAGACAGGCTACGGATGAGCAGTTCTTC. Protein product: CASSLERQATDEQFF.

The table lists this clonotype with a few counts. V usage is TRBV28 and J usage is TRBJ2-7; TRBD1 matches 7 bases. The length of the CDR3 is 14 residues. J was trimmed by 4 bases and V by 5 bases; bases with no gene match: 8. CDR1 and CDR2 from the germline V gene are MDHEN and SYDVKM. DNA for the CDR3: TGTGCCAGCAGTCCGCAGGGGGTGAGATACGAGCAGTACTTC. Amino acid sequence: CASSPQGVRYEQYF.

This clonotype was counted at least ten times. The rearrangement joins TRBV5-1 to TRBJ2-3; 7 positions agree with TRBD1. CDR3 length equals 16 residues. Germline V gene sequence: CDR1 SGHRS, CDR2 YFSETQ. V lost 0 bases to trimming and J lost 1 base; unmatched junction nucleotides: 5. CDR3 in DNA: TGCGCCAGCAGCTTGGCCCGACAGGGCGGCACAGATACGCAGTATTTT. Protein sequence: CASSLARQGGTDTQYF.

Many counts were recorded for this clonotype. The chain joins TRBV12-3 or TRBV12-4 to TRBJ2-1, with TRBD1 matching over 7 bases. V dropped 7 bases and J dropped 6; count of bases not matched to a gene: 6. The CDR3 loop spans 13 amino acids. The CDR3 protein is CASIFRGSNEQFF. As DNA, the CDR3 is TGTGCCAGCATCTTCAGGGGGTCCAATGAGCAGTTCTTC.

This clonotype was detected ten times or more. The rearrangement uses TRBV28 and TRBJ1-5, with D unclear. The V end was cut by 3 bases, the J end by 5 bases, with 17 bases between. Germline values: CDR1 MDHEN, CDR2 SYDVKM. The CDR3 is 16 amino acids. CDR3 DNA sequence: TGTGCCAGCAGTTTCAGGTCAGGAAGAAGGGATCAGCCCCAGCATTTT. It encodes CASSFRSGRRDQPQHF.

The chain is built from TRBV27 and TRBJ1-2; D call uncertain. The germline V gene has CDR1 MNHEY and CDR2 SMNVEV (reference sequence). CDR3 length equals 11 residues. The V and J ends lost 6 bases and 12 bases respectively, with 14 bases between them. In DNA, the CDR3 is TGTGCCAGCAGGGAAGGAGGGAGGGACACCTTC. It codes for CASREGGRDTF.

At least ten counts were recorded for this clonotype. The rearrangement uses TRBV5-1 and TRBJ1-2, with 9 bases lining up with TRBD1. CDR3 length: 15 residues. Germline values: CDR1 SGHRS, CDR2 YFSETQ. After removal of 4 bases from V and 8 bases from J, the junction contained 12 bases not matched to a gene. This CDR3 reads CASSKSEQGARGYTF. For the CDR3, the DNA is TGCGCCAGCAGCAAGTCGGAACAGGGGGCGAGAGGCTACACCTTC.

The chain links TRBV7-6 to TRBJ2-5, with TRBD2 matching over 8 bases. With 3 bases clipped from V and 4 bases from J, the junction kept 7 bases outside the gene matches. This CDR3 contains 15 residues. Looked up from germline, CDR1 is SGHVS and CDR2 is FNYEAQ. CDR3 sequence: CASSFGGAISETQYF. CDR3 coding DNA: TGTGCCAGCAGCTTCGGGGGGGCCATTTCAGAGACCCAGTACTTC.

This sequence joins TRBV5-4 and TRBJ2-3; 7 bases line up with TRBD2. The CDR3 is made up of 16 amino acids. Germline V gene lookup returns CDR1 SGHNT and CDR2 YYREEE (reference sequence). V shed 4 bases and J 5 bases; nucleotides not matched to a gene: 13. CDR3 residues: CASSPAGRGEKDTQYF. CDR3 sequence (DNA): TGTGCCAGCAGCCCGGCGGGTCGGGGGGAAAAAGATACGCAGTATTTT.

This clonotype came up many times. The rearrangement uses TRBV11-2 and TRBJ1-2; 9 nucleotides align to TRBD1. V dropped 0 bases and J dropped 6; count of bases not matched to a gene: 8. Germline loops: CDR1 SGHAT, CDR2 FQNNGV. The CDR3 consists of 16 residues. The CDR3 DNA follows: TGTGCCAGCAGCTTAGATCCCGGGACAGGGCGGGATGGCTACACCTTC. Its translation: CASSLDPGTGRDGYTF. Full variable domain (rest looked up from reference TRBV11-2 and TRBJ1-2): EAGVAQSPRYKIIEKRQSVAFWCNPISGHATLYWYQQILGQGPKLLIQFQNNGVVDDSQLPKDRFSAERLKGVDSTLKIQPAKLEDSAVYLCASSLDPGTGRDGYTFGSGTRLTVV.

The CDR3 region has the DNA TGCGCCAGCAGCCAAGAAATACAGGGGGCATGGACTGAAGCTTTCTTT. Translating gives CASSQEIQGAWTEAFF. V and J are TRBV4-1 and TRBJ1-1, with TRBD1 identical over 9 bases. V lost 0 bases and J lost 5; bases outside the gene matches: 7. This CDR3 has 16 residues. CDR1 is MGHRA, CDR2 YSYEKL, per germline.

This clonotype has only a few counts. This chain joins TRBV20-1 and TRBJ2-5; perhaps TRBD2 as D (5 bases). The V gene lost 0 bases and the J gene lost 1 base, with 30 bases spanning the gap. The CDR3 spans 21 residues. Germline-derived CDR1 and CDR2 are DFQATT and SNEGSKA (reference sequence). CDR3 protein: CSARDLRRGSEPFVGQETQYF. The CDR3 DNA reads as TGCAGTGCTAGAGATTTAAGAAGAGGTAGCGAGCCATTTGTGGGCCAAGAGACCCAGTACTTC.

In this sample, this clonotype turned up many times. J is TRBJ2-5 and V is TRBV11-3; tentative D call: TRBD2 (6 bases). Looked up from germline, CDR1 is SGHNT and CDR2 is YENEEA. The ends were cut back, 4 bases at V and 2 bases at J, with 11 bases in the middle. The CDR3 contains 14 residues. CDR3 residues: CASSYGGIQETQYF. The CDR3 bases are TGTGCCAGCAGCTATGGGGGGATACAAGAGACCCAGTACTTC.

The V and J genes are TRBV18 and TRBJ2-1; possibly TRBD2 for D (6 bases). The germline V gene has CDR1 KGHSH and CDR2 LQKENI. The CDR3 length is 14 residues. V shed 4 bases and J shed 6 bases, with 13 bases lying between them. This CDR3 reads CASSQLTSFNEQFF. CDR3 DNA sequence: TGTGCCAGCTCACAGCTGACTAGTTTCAATGAGCAGTTCTTC. Combining the CDR3 with reference TRBV18 and TRBJ2-1 gives the whole variable domain NAGVMQNPRHLVRRRGQEARLRCSPMKGHSHVYWYRQLPEEGLKFMVYLQKENIIDESGMPKERFSAEFPKEGPSILRIQQVVRGDSAAYFCASSQLTSFNEQFFGPGTRLTVL.

This clonotype appeared a few times. The CDR3 spells CASSEAAGGEQFF. Written as DNA, the CDR3 is TGTGCCAGCAGTGAAGCGGCGGGGGGTGAGCAGTTCTTC. V is TRBV6-1 and J is TRBJ2-1; 8 bases map to TRBD2. J lost 9 bases, V lost 0 bases, and 1 base had no gene match. Germline V gene lookup returns CDR1 MNHNS and CDR2 SASEGT. This CDR3 has 13 residues.

This clonotype was seen many times. The chain is built from TRBV7-9 and TRBJ2-1, with TRBD1 matching over 12 bases. CDR3 length: 15 residues. Germline lookup yields CDR1 SEHNR and CDR2 FQNEAQ (reference sequence). J was trimmed by 9 bases and V by 0 bases; bases with no gene match: 3. For the CDR3, the DNA is TGTGCCAGCAGCTTAGCGGGGACAGGGGGCTCTGAGCAGTTCTTC. Its protein product is CASSLAGTGGSEQFF.

This clonotype was seen a few times. This rearrangement joins TRBV11-2 to TRBJ1-6; the D gene is possibly TRBD1 (5 bases). CDR1 is SGHAT and CDR2 is FQNNGV in the germline V gene. The V end lost 1 base, the J end lost 10 bases, and 8 bases lay between the germline ends. The CDR3 runs to 13 residues. CDR3 in amino acids: CASSLGGASPLHF. The DNA for the CDR3 is TGTGCCAGCAGCTTAGGTGGGGCCTCACCCCTCCACTTT. The full variable domain, with the rest looked up from reference TRBV11-2 and TRBJ1-6, is EAGVAQSPRYKIIEKRQSVAFWCNPISGHATLYWYQQILGQGPKLLIQFQNNGVVDDSQLPKDRFSAERLKGVDSTLKIQPAKLEDSAVYLCASSLGGASPLHFGNGTRLTVT.

There are a few counts of this clonotype. The V and J genes are TRBV27 and TRBJ2-7; D unresolved. The germline V gene has CDR1 MNHEY and CDR2 SMNVEV (reference sequence). Trimming removed 6 bases at V and 6 bases at J, with 18 bases between. The CDR3 runs to 14 residues. Here the CDR3 reads CASRPTGPPSEQYF. CDR3 coding DNA: TGTGCCAGCAGGCCCACCGGGCCCCCCAGCGAGCAGTACTTC.

The sample holds many counts of this clonotype. The CDR3 here is CSATPSGGYNEQFF. The CDR3 nucleotides read TGCAGTGCAACCCCTAGCGGGGGTTACAATGAGCAGTTCTTC. J is TRBJ2-1 and V is TRBV20-1; 10 positions match TRBD2. CDR3 length equals 14 residues. Per germline, CDR1 DFQATT and CDR2 SNEGSKA (reference sequence). The ends lost 6 bases at V and 4 bases at J; junction bases unmatched: 6.

This clonotype was observed many times. The V and J genes are TRBV7-9 and TRBJ2-1; D possibly matches TRBD1 or TRBD2 (5 bases each). Trimming left V 5 bases short and J 8 bases short, with 13 bases between. The CDR3 has 13 amino acids. Germline V CDR1 and CDR2: SEHNR, FQNEAQ (reference sequence). In DNA form, the CDR3 reads TGTGCCAGCAGCGGTTGGGGGTTCGATGAGCAGTTCTTC. Its protein is CASSGWGFDEQFF.

This clonotype was recorded many times. The rearrangement joins TRBV29-1 to TRBJ1-2; D is undetermined. V lost 2 bases to trimming and J lost 5 bases, with 12 bases between them. Germline CDR1 SQVTM, CDR2 ANQGSEA. CDR3 length equals 13 residues. CDR3 bases: TGCAGCGTTGAATCCTCGCAGCAGTATGGCTACACCTTC. Translation: CSVESSQQYGYTF.

The chain couples TRBV15 to TRBJ2-7, with 8 bases that match TRBD1. CDR3 length: 14 amino acids. The V gene's germline CDR1 is LNHNV and CDR2 YYDKDF (reference sequence). The ends lost 4 bases at V and 3 bases at J; junction bases unmatched: 5. The CDR3 DNA sequence: TGTGCCACCAGCAAAGTACAGGGGGGCTACGAGCAGTACTTC. As protein: CATSKVQGGYEQYF.

The chain employs TRBV11-2 and TRBJ2-7; 7 bases agree with TRBD1. V gave up 1 base and J gave up 3 bases; unmatched junction bases: 3. Germline CDR1 and CDR2: SGHAT and FQNNGV. The CDR3 contains 14 residues. DNA of the CDR3: TGTGCCAGCAGCTTAGGTGACAGGGTCTACGAGCAGTACTTC. Protein: CASSLGDRVYEQYF.